This T cell receptor beta chain was sequenced for a study of CD8 T cells in Susac syndrome. RNA in amounts of roughly 0.5 to 1 ug was reverse transcribed with random hexamers. TCRdb analysed the immunoSEQ multiplex PCR reads with MiXCR anew, one entry per CDR3 protein. The table shows about 170,000 distinct CDR3 sequences, with roughly 95% occurring only once. Germline V gives CDR1 SQVTM, CDR2 ANQGSEA. V was cut by 6 bases and J by 3 bases, with 20 bases left in between. The CDR3 is 15 amino acids. Input material: CD4+ T cells from PBMCs. The sequence derives from a human donor with Susac syndrome. The genes are TRBV29-1 and TRBJ1-1; the D gene is possibly TRBD1 (5 bases). The CDR3 sequence is CSVHIGHSGYTEAFF. CDR3 DNA: TGCAGCGTCCATATCGGACACTCCGGGTACACTGAAGCTTTCTTT. Based on the CDR3 plus reference TRBV29-1 and TRBJ1-1, the full variable domain is SAVISQKPSRDICQRGTSLTIQCQVDSQVTMMFWYRQQPGQSLTLIATANQGSEATYESGFVIDKFPISRPNLTFSTLTVSNMSPEDSSIYLCSVHIGHSGYTEAFFGQGTRLTVV.